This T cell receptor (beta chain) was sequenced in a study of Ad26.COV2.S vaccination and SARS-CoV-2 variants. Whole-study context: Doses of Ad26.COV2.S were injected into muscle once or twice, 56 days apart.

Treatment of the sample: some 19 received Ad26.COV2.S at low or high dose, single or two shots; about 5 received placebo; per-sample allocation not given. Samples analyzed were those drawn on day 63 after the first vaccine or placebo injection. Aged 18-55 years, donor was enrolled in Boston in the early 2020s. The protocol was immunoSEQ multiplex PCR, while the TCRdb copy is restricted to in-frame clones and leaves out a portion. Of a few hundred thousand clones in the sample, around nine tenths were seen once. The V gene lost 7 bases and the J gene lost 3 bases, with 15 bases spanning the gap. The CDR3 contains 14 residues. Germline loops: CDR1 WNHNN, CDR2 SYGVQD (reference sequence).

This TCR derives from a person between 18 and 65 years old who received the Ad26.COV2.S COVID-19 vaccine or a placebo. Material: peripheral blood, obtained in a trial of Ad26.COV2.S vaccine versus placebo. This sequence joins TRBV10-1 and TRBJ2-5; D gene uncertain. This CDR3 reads CASTGKALKETQYF. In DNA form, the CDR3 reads TGCGCCAGCACAGGCAAAGCGCTGAAAGAGACCCAGTACTTC.